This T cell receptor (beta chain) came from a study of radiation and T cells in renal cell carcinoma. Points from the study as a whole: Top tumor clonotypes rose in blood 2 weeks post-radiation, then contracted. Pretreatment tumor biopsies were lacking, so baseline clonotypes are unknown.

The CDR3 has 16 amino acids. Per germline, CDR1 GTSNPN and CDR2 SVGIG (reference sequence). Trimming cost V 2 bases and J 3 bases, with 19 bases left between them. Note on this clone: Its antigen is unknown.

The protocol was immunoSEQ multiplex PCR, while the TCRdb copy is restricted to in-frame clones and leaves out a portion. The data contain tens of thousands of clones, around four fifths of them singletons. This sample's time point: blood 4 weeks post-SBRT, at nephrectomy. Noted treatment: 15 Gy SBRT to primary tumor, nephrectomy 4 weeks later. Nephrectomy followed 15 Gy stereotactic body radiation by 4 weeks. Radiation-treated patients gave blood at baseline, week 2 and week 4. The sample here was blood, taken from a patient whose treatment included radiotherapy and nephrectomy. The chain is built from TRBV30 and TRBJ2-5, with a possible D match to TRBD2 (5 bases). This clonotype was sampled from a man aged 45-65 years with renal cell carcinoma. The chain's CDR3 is CAWSTSGKANKETQYF. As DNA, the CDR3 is TGTGCCTGGAGTACGTCGGGGAAGGCGAATAAAGAGACCCAGTACTTC. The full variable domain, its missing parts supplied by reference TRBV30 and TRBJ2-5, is SQTIHQWPATLVQPVGSPLSLECTVEGTSNPNLYWYRQAAGRGLQLLFYSVGIGQISSEVPQNLSASRPQDRQFILSSKKLLLSDSGFYLCAWSTSGKANKETQYFGPGTRLLVL.